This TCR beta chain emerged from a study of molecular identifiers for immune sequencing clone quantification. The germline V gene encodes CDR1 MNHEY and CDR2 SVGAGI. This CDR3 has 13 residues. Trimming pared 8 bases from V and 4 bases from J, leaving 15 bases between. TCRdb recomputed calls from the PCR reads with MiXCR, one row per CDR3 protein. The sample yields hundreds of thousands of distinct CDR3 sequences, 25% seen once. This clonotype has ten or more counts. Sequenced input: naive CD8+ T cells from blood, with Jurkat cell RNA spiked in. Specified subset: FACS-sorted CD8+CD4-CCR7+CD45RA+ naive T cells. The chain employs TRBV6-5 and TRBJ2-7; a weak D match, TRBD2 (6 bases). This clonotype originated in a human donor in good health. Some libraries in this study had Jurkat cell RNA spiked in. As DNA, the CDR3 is TGTGCCAGCGGGGGGACCCTAAGATACGAGCAGTACTTC. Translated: CASGGTLRYEQYF.